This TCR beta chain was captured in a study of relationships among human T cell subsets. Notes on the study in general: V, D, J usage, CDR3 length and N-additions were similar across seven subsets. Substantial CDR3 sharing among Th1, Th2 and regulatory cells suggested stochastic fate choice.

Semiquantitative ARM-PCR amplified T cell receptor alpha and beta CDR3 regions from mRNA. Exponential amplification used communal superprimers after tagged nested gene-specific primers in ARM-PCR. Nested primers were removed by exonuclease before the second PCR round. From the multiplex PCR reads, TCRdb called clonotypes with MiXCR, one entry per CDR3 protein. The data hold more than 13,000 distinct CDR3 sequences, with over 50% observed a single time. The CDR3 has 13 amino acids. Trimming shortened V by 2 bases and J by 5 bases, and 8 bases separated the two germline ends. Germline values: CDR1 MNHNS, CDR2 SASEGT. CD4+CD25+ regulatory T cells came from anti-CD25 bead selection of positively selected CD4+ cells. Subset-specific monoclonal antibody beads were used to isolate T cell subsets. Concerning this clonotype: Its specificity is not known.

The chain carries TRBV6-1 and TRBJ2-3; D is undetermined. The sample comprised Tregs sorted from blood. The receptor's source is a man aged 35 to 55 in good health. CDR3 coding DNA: TGTGCCAGCAGTGAACAGGATTTAGATACGCAGTATTTT. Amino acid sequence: CASSEQDLDTQYF.